Listed below are T cell receptor beta chains from one sample, sequenced in a study of T-cell reconstitution after alpha-beta-depleted transplantation in children. MiXCR was run by TCRdb on the PCR reads, yielding one entry per CDR3 protein. The sample shows 400,000 to 500,000 distinct CDR3 sequences, approximately 10% of them seen only once. Sequences were derived from PBMCs from the stem cell graft donor, sampled from the stem cell graft. These receptors were taken from a human donor who donated a stem cell graft to a child with acute myeloid leukemia. CDR3s include the opening cysteine and the closing phenylalanine or tryptophan. The order of the fields is D gene, J gene, V gene, clone size, CDR3 protein, CDR3 DNA. D genes are given only for firm matches. The size field is filled for only some rows; it gives once, few, many or a size class.

>TRBD1|TRBJ1-2|TRBV7-9|NA
CASSLDVPGTGSGYTF
TGTGCCAGCAGCTTAGACGTCCCCGGGACAGGGAGCGGCTACACCTTC
>TRBD1|TRBJ1-4|TRBV5-1|NA
CASSLGERTGDEKLFF
TGCGCCAGCAGCTTGGGGGAACGGACAGGGGACGAAAAACTGTTTTTT
>TRBD1|TRBJ1-2|TRBV29-1|NA
CSVVTGGGFGYTF
TGCAGCGTTGTCACAGGGGGCGGTTTTGGCTACACCTTC
>TRBD2|TRBJ2-3|TRBV20-1|few
CSARPAGGYTDTQYF
TGCAGTGCTAGACCGGCGGGAGGGTACACAGATACGCAGTATTTT
>NA|TRBJ2-1|TRBV7-3|many
CASSLTRESGNEQFF
TGTGCCAGCAGCTTAACGCGGGAAAGCGGTAATGAGCAGTTCTTC
>TRBD1|TRBJ2-7|TRBV29-1|many
CSVETGSYEQYF
TGCAGCGTTGAGACAGGGAGCTACGAGCAGTACTTC
>NA|TRBJ2-5|TRBV25-1|many
CASSKLQETQYF
TGTGCCAGCAGTAAGCTACAAGAGACCCAGTACTTC
>NA|TRBJ2-3|TRBV20-1|NA
CSARISERGDTQYF
TGCAGTGCTAGGATTAGCGAGAGAGGCGATACGCAGTATTTT
>NA|TRBJ2-7|TRBV9|NA
CASSVEIVGGAKGEQYF
TGTGCCAGCAGCGTAGAAATAGTAGGAGGGGCAAAGGGCGAGCAGTACTTC
>TRBD2|TRBJ2-1|TRBV5-1|many
CASSPGAGPSYNEQFF
TGCGCCAGCAGCCCCGGAGCGGGGCCCAGCTACAATGAGCAGTTCTTC
>NA|TRBJ2-1|TRBV5-1|many
CASSLSGGANEQFF
TGCGCCAGCAGCTTGAGTGGCGGTGCAAATGAGCAGTTCTTC
>TRBD2|TRBJ2-2|TRBV5-6|many
CASSLGLAGANTGELFF
TGTGCCAGCAGCTTGGGACTAGCGGGAGCGAACACCGGGGAGCTGTTTTTT
>NA|TRBJ2-5|TRBV29-1|many
CSVASENQETQYF
TGCAGCGTTGCGTCAGAAAATCAAGAGACCCAGTACTTC
>NA|TRBJ1-4|TRBV18|NA
CASSPPGGPTTNEKLFF
TGTGCCAGCTCACCACCAGGTGGGCCCACAACTAATGAAAAACTGTTTTTT
>NA|TRBJ2-5|TRBV20-1|NA
CSARDDSARRAQYF
TGCAGTGCTAGAGATGACAGTGCCCGGCGGGCCCAGTACTTC
>TRBD1|TRBJ2-5|TRBV20-1|few
CSVDREFLETQYF
TGCAGTGTTGACAGGGAATTTTTAGAGACCCAGTACTTC